This T cell receptor (beta chain) was sequenced in a study of post-analysis software for immune sequencing data (dated by TCRdb to the mid-2010s). Concerning the study at large: Disease courses on record covered relapsing-remitting, secondary progressive and progressive-relapsing multiple sclerosis, though some patients had no subtype annotation. The multiple sclerosis patient repertoires were compared with under 13 previously published healthy control repertoires from donors aged about 6 to 26 years. A subset of samples was prepared in parallel using single-end sample barcoding, then pooled and co-amplified after Illumina adapter ligation.

Overall results and qualifications from the work: Multiple sclerosis patients had significantly lower normalized Chao1 diversity than controls, a result that suggests substantial peripheral T-cell clonal expansion. Strong co-clustering of samples prepared in the same batch was shown by direct clustering with F measure, prompting a batch-effect correction. Patients showed significantly higher frequencies than controls for 4 or 5 TRBV segments, among them TRBV5-6, TRBV5-1 and TRBV20-1. The multiple sclerosis patient group was slightly younger than the control group.

Remarks on this clonotype: This clone's antigen is unknown. No base-level quality is on record; no much larger clone is a single base apart.

Its CDR3 holds 16 amino acids, cysteine through phenylalanine. Only the CDR3 region is kept as DNA, spanning 48 bases read in frame from base 1. V loses 0 bases at its end and J loses 2 bases; junction bases beyond the gene matches: 5. From the germline V gene, CDR1 is SGHTA and CDR2 is FQGNSA. The library was obtained by PCR. For sequencing, an Illumina HiSeq 2500 was employed. Unique molecular identifiers were incorporated into TCR beta cDNA libraries to reduce PCR and sequencing biases. Approximately 500,000 cDNA molecules were obtained per 1 to 10 million input T cells, so each molecule approximated one T cell. The same protocol used for the earlier healthy control dataset was applied to prepare and sequence the patient libraries. Within a given batch, samples were prepared together, multiplexed and sequenced on the same HiSeq lane. The study's processing was this. Raw barcoded reads were processed with MIGEC, discarding single-read molecular identifier groups before consensus assembly and CDR3 extraction. Clonotype tables were post-analysed with VDJtools, and diversity was normalized by down-sampling all datasets to the smallest sample size. Repertoire overlap clustering matched CDR3 amino acid but not nucleotide sequences to correct batch-related cross-sample contamination. Using fastp at Q25 and MiXCR, TCRdb reprocessed the public reads and kept productive beta chains. CDR3 protein duplicates are merged, each entry listing the most common genes and DNA. The V and J calls reflect TCRdb's pipeline rather than the authors' work. The sample table records hundreds of thousands of distinct CDR3 sequences; 25% to 30% of these occur just once. The top ten clonotypes cover more than 0.45% of the sample.

To demonstrate the VDJtools post-analysis software, TCR beta repertoires were profiled from the peripheral blood of about 14 young patients with multiple sclerosis. The multiple sclerosis patients were children and adolescents ranging in age from about 6 to 17 years. This receptor was taken from a girl aged 5 to 17 with multiple sclerosis. Specimen: blood. Recombination linked TRBV7-2 to TRBJ2-7; 9 bases in between match TRBD2. The CDR3 loop reads CASSLAPRGRAYEQYF. The DNA sequence follows: TGTGCCAGCAGCTTAGCGCCCCGCGGGAGGGCCTACGAGCAGTACTTC. The full variable domain, completed from the reference TRBV7-2 and TRBJ2-7 proteins outside the CDR3, reads GAGVSQSPSNKVTEKGKDVELRCDPISGHTALYWYRQSLGQGLEFLIYFQGNSAPDKSGLPSDRFSAERTGGSVSTLTIQRTQQEDSAVYLCASSLAPRGRAYEQYFGPGTRLTVT.